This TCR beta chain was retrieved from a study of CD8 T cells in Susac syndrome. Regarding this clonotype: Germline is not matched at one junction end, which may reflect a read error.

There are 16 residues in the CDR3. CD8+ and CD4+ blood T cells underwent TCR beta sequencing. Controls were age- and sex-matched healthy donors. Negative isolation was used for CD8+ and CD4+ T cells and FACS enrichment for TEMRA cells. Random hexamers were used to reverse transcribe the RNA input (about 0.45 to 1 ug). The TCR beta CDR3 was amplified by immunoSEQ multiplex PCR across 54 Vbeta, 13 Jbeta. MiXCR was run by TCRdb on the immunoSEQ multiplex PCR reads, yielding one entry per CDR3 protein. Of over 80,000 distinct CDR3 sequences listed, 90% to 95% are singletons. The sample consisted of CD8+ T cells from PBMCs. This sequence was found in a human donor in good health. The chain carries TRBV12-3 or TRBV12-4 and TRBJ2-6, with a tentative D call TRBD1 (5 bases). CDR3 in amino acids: CASSSPGISGPNVLTF. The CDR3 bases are TGTGCCAGCAGTTCCCCAGGGATCTCTGGGCCCAACGTCCTGACTTTC.